Below are 2 T cell receptor beta chains sequenced from a single sample in a study of blood T cell repertoires in COVID-19. Profiled with immunoSEQ multiplex PCR; TCRdb holds only in-frame clones, not every one. The table includes 200,000 or so clones, around 83% detected once. The source material was PBMCs or T cells enriched from blood (not recorded which). The receptors come from a woman aged 40 to 49 with acute COVID-19.

The chain has TRBV7-9 and TRBJ2-2, with a weak D call TRBD1 (5 bases). The germline V and J ends were trimmed by 6 bases and 4 bases, with 12 bases remaining between them. The CDR3 is 14 amino acids. Germline CDR1 and CDR2: SEHNR and FQNEAQ (reference sequence). CDR3 sequence reads: CASRQPGITGELFF. The CDR3 nucleotides read TGTGCCAGCAGACAACCAGGGATCACCGGGGAGCTGTTTTTT.

The chain employs TRBV10-2 and TRBJ1-2; D is unclear. This CDR3 has 14 residues. Germline-derived CDR1 and CDR2 are WSHSY and SAAADI. The V end lost 3 bases, the J end lost 8 bases, and 16 bases lay between the germline ends. CDR3 nucleotides: TGCGCCAGCAGTGACCTACTAAGAGGTGGGGGCTACACCTTC. Amino acids: CASSDLLRGGGYTF.